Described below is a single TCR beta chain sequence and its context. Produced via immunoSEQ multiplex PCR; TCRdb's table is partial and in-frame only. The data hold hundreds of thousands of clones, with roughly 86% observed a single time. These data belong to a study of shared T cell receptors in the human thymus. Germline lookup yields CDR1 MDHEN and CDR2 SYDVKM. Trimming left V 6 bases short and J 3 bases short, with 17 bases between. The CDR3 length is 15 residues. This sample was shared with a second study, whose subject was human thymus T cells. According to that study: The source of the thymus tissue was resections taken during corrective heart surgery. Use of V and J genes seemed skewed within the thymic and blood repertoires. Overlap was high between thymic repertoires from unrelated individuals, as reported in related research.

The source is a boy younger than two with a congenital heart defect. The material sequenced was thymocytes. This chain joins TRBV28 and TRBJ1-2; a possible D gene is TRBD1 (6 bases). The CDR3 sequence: CASSQSYRVDYGYTF. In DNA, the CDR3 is TGTGCCAGCAGCCAAAGCTACAGGGTCGACTATGGCTACACCTTC.